The clone carrying this T cell receptor beta chain is a singleton in its sample. The data derive from a study of blood T cell repertoires in COVID-19. The table came from immunoSEQ multiplex PCR; TCRdb's copy has only in-frame clones and leaves some out. The sample has 150,000 to 190,000 clones, around four fifths seen once. The study assigned cohorts using participant-reported clinical history. The sequenced sample was PBMCs or T cells enriched from blood (not recorded which). The receptor comes from a man aged 50-59 years who had recovered from COVID-19.

The CDR3 loop reads CASSNPLITRDRGEDEQFF. The CDR3 nucleotides read TGTGCCAGCAGCAACCCACTAATCACCCGGGACAGGGGTGAGGATGAGCAGTTCTTC. This chain joins TRBV28 and TRBJ2-1; 10 nucleotides agree with TRBD1. Trimming removed 6 bases from V and 8 bases from J; junction bases left unmatched: 22. This CDR3 contains 19 residues. The germline V gene encodes CDR1 MDHEN and CDR2 SYDVKM.